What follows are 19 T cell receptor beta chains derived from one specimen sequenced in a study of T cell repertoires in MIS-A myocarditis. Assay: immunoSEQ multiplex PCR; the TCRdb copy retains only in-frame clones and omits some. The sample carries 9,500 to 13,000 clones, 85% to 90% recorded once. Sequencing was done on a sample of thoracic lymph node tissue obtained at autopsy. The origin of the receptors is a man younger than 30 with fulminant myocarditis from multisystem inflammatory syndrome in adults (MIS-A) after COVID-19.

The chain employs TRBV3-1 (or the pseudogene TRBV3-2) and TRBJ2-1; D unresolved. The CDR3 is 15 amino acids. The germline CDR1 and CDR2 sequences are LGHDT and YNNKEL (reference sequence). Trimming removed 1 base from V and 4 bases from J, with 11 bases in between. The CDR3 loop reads CASSQGHLGYNEQFF. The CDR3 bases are TGTGCCAGCAGCCAAGGCCACCTGGGGTACAATGAGCAGTTCTTC.

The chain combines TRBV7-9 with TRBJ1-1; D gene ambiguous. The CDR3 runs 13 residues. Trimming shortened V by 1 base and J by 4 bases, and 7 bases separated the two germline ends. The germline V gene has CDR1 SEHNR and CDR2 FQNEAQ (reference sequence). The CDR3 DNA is TGTGCCAGCAGCTTAGAAGGCAGCACTGAAGCTTTCTTT. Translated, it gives CASSLEGSTEAFF.

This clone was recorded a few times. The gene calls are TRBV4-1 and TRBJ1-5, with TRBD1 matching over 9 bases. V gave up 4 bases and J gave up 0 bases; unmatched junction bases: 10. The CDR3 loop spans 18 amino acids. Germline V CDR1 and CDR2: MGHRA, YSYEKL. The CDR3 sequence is CASSRGTGKENSNQPQHF. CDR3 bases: TGCGCCAGCAGCCGAGGGACAGGGAAGGAAAATAGCAATCAGCCCCAGCATTTT.

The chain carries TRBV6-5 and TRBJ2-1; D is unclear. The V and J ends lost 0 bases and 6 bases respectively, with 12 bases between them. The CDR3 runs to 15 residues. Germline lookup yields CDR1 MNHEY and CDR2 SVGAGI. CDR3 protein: CASSYSMGNLNEQFF. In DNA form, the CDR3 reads TGTGCCAGCAGTTACTCGATGGGAAACCTCAATGAGCAGTTCTTC.

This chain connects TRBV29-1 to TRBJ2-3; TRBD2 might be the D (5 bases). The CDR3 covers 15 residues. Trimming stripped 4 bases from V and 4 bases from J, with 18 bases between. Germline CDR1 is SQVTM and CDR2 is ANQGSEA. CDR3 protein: CSVVLRLAIADTQYF. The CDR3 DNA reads TGCAGCGTTGTACTTAGGCTAGCAATAGCAGATACGCAGTATTTT.

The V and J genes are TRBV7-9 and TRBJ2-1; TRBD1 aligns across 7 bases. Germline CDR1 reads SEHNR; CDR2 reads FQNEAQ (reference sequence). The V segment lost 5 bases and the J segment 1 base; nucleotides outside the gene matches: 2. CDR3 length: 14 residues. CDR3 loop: CASSRDRSYNEQFF. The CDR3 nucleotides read TGTGCCAGCAGCCGGGACAGATCCTACAATGAGCAGTTCTTC.

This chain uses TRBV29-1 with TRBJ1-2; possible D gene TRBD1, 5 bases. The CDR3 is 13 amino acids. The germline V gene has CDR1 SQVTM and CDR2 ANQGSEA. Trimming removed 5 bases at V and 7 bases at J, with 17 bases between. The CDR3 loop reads CSVPLSGTGGYTF. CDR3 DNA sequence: TGCAGCGTTCCCTTATCAGGGACGGGTGGCTACACCTTC.

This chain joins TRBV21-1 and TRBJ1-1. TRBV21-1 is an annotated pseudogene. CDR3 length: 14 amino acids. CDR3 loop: CASSKVFRGERAFF. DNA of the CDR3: TGTGCCAGCAGCAAAGTTTTTCGGGGGGAGCGGGCTTTCTTT.

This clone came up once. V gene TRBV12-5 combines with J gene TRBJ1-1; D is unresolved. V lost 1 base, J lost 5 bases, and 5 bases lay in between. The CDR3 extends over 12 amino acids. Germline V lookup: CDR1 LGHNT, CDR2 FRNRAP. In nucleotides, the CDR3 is TGTGCTAGTGGTTTGGAAGGGACTGAAGCTTTCTTT. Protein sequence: CASGLEGTEAFF.

DNA for the CDR3: TGTGCCAGCAGATATAGCGAGGGGGAGCAGTTCTTC. Its translation: CASRYSEGEQFF. The chain has TRBV28 and TRBJ2-1, with D perhaps matching TRBD1 or TRBD2 (5 bases each). Trimming took 6 bases from V and 10 from J, leaving 13 bases between them. This CDR3 has 12 amino acids. From germline, CDR1 is MDHEN and CDR2 SYDVKM. The whole variable domain, remainder taken from reference TRBV28 and TRBJ2-1, is DVKVTQSSRYLVKRTGEKVFLECVQDMDHENMFWYRQDPGLGLRLIYFSYDVKMKEKGDIPEGYSVSREKKERFSLILESASTNQTSMYLCASRYSEGEQFFGPGTRLTVL.

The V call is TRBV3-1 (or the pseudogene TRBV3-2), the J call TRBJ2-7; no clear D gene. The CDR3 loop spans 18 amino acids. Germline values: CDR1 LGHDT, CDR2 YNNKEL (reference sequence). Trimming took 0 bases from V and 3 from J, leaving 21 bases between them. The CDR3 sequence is CASSQDVTDGNMNYEQYF. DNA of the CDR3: TGTGCCAGCAGCCAAGACGTCACGGACGGAAACATGAACTACGAGCAGTACTTC.

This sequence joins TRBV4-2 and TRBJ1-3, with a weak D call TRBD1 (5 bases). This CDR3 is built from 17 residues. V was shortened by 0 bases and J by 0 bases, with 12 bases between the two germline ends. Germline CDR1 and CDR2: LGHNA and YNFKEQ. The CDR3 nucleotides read TGTGCCAGCAGCCAAGAAGGGGCAACCCGCTCTGGAAACACCATATATTTT. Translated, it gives CASSQEGATRSGNTIYF.

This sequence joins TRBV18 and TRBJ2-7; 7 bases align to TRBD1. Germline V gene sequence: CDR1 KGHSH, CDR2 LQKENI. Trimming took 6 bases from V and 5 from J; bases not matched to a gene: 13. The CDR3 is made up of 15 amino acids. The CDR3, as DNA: TGTGCCAGCTCCCTCGCTTTGACAGGGAACGACGAGCAGTACTTC. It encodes CASSLALTGNDEQYF.

CDR3 sequence: CASRGIAGGPSYNEQFF. The DNA for the CDR3 is TGTGCCAGCAGGGGCATTGCGGGAGGGCCTTCTTACAATGAGCAGTTCTTC. The rearrangement joins TRBV28 to TRBJ2-1, with 9 bases fitting TRBD2. This CDR3 comprises 17 residues. CDR1 MDHEN and CDR2 SYDVKM come from the germline V gene. The V segment lost 6 bases and the J segment 4 bases; nucleotides outside the gene matches: 13.

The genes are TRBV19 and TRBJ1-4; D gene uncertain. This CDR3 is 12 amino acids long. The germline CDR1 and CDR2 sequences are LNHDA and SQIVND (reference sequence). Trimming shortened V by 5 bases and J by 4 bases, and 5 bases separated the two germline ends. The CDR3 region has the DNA TGTGCCAGTAGTTCCGGTAATGAAAAACTGTTTTTT. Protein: CASSSGNEKLFF.

CDR3 nucleotides: TGTGCCAGCAGTGAGGGGAGACCCTACGAGCAGTACTTC. Translating it yields CASSEGRPYEQYF. J is TRBJ2-7 and V is TRBV6-1; a possible D gene is TRBD2 (5 bases). Trimming pared 3 bases from V and 2 bases from J, leaving 8 bases between. CDR1 and CDR2 from the germline V gene are MNHNS and SASEGT. CDR3 length equals 13 residues.

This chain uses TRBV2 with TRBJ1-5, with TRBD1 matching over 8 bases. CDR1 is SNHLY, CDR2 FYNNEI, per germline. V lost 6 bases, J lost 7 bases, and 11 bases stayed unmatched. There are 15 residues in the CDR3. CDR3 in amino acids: CASSALRTGNQPQHF. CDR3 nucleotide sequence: TGTGCCAGCAGCGCCCTTAGGACAGGGAACCAGCCCCAGCATTTT.

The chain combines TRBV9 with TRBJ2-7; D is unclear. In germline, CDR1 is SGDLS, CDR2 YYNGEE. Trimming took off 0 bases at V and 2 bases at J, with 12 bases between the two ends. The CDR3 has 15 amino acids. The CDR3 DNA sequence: TGTGCCAGCAGCGTAGGTCCGGACGTGACCTACGAGCAGTACTTC. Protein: CASSVGPDVTYEQYF.

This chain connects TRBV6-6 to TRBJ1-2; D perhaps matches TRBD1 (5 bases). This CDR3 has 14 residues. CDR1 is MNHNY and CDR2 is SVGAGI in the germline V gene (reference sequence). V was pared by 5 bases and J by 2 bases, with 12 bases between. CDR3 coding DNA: TGTGCCAGCAGTAAAGGCAGGGAAAACTATGGCTACACCTTC. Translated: CASSKGRENYGYTF.